Listed below are T cell receptor beta chains from one sample, sequenced in a study of T-cell memory formation after mild COVID-19. Using its own MiXCR run on the 5' RACE reads, TCRdb lists one record per CDR3 protein. The sample lists some 490,000 distinct CDR3 sequences, over 15% occurring once. The source material was PBMCs or a T cell subset sorted from them (not recorded which). These TCRs come from an adult woman who had mild COVID-19 (a few samples of this study predate the infection). Cell type and time point are not known. The CDR3 runs from the conserved cysteine through the conserved F or W. The D gene is left open where the match is weak. Clone size appears in some rows only: once, few, many, or a class for an expanded clone.

size	D	V	J	CDR3	DNA
.	.	TRBV4-2	TRBJ2-2	CASSPGVTGELFF	TGTGCCAGCAGCCCGGGAGTCACCGGGGAGCTGTTTTTT
.	.	TRBV19	TRBJ2-3	CASSIGQHYTDTQYF	TGTGCCAGTAGTATCGGACAGCACTACACAGATACGCAGTATTTT
few	.	TRBV7-7	TRBJ2-1	CASSLGSGTSYNEQFF	TGTGCTAGCAGCTTAGGTAGCGGCACTTCCTACAATGAGCAGTTCTTC
few	.	TRBV5-6	TRBJ1-2	CASSFYTANYGYTF	TGTGCCAGCAGCTTTTATACAGCTAACTATGGCTACACCTTC
.	.	TRBV11-2	TRBJ2-5	CASSFGTQAKETQYF	TGTGCCAGCAGCTTCGGGACCCAGGCCAAAGAGACCCAGTACTTC
.	TRBD1	TRBV6-2/TRBV6-3	TRBJ2-4	CASSYPGQLAKNIQYF	TGTGCCAGCAGTTACCCGGGACAGCTAGCCAAAAACATTCAGTACTTC
once	.	TRBV6-2/TRBV6-3	TRBJ1-1	CASNRGQLVGGTEAFF	TGTGCCTCCAACCGGGGGCAGCTCGTAGGGGGCACTGAAGCTTTCTTT
few	.	TRBV20-1	TRBJ2-2	CSAKLASNTGELFF	TGCAGTGCAAAACTAGCCTCGAACACCGGGGAGCTGTTTTTT
many	TRBD2	TRBV2	TRBJ2-1	CASSEAGLAANEQFF	TGTGCCAGCAGTGAAGCAGGACTAGCGGCTAATGAGCAGTTCTTC
once	TRBD2	TRBV18	TRBJ2-1	CASSIPAGGLYNEQFF	TGTGCCAGCTCAATCCCGGCGGGGGGGCTTTACAATGAGCAGTTCTTC